A selection of T cell receptor beta chains follows, all from one sample in a study of T cells after yellow fever vaccination. MiXCR, applied by TCRdb to the 5' RACE reads, yields one record per CDR3 protein. The top ten hold roughly a sixth of the sample, which has roughly 520,000 distinct CDR3 sequences, less than 25% seen once. This specimen was PBMCs, taken about 20 days after the first yellow fever vaccination. These receptor sequences come from a man aged 18-30 years who received the YFV17D yellow fever vaccine. The CDR3 runs from the conserved cysteine through the conserved F or W. Fields, in order: V gene, D gene, clone size, J gene, CDR3 protein, CDR3 DNA. The D gene is left open where the match is weak. For some rows the clone size is stated as once, few or many, or as a class when expanded; others skip it.

TRBV4-3	TRBD2	few	TRBJ2-3	CASSQGLAGGPSGTDTQYF	TGCGCCAGCAGCCAAGGACTAGCGGGGGGTCCCTCCGGCACAGATACGCAGTATTTT
TRBV7-6	TRBD1	-	TRBJ2-3	CASSSRQGTTDTQYF	TGTGCCAGCAGCTCAAGACAGGGAACCACGGATACGCAGTATTTT
TRBV6-6	TRBD1	-	TRBJ1-6	CASTRQGSPLHF	TGTGCCAGCACTCGACAGGGGTCACCCCTCCACTTT
TRBV6-2/TRBV6-3	-	many	TRBJ1-4	CASSFNGLRGEKLFF	TGTGCCAGCAGTTTCAACGGACTGAGGGGCGAAAAACTGTTTTTT
TRBV6-5	-	-	TRBJ1-2	CASSYRQGRVDYGYTF	TGTGCCAGCAGTTACAGGCAGGGGAGGGTTGACTATGGCTACACCTTC
TRBV7-9	-	-	TRBJ1-6	CASSPLSGSHNSPLHF	TGTGCCAGCAGCCCTCTATCCGGTAGCCATAATTCACCCCTCCACTTT
TRBV3-1	-	few	TRBJ2-2	CASSLLGAGEAGELFF	TGTGCCAGCAGCCTCCTAGGGGCAGGGGAGGCCGGGGAGCTGTTTTTT
TRBV6-1	-	many	TRBJ1-5	CASRGTYSNQPQHF	TGTGCCAGCCGAGGTACATATAGCAATCAGCCCCAGCATTTT
TRBV12-3/TRBV12-4	-	-	TRBJ2-1	CASSLDLVHSGEQFF	TGTGCCAGCAGTTTAGACTTAGTTCACTCGGGTGAGCAGTTCTTC
TRBV18	-	-	TRBJ2-7	CASSPRRGTYEQYF	TGTGCCAGCTCACCCAGACGGGGAACCTACGAGCAGTACTTC
TRBV18	-	-	TRBJ1-4	CASRQDRINEKLFF	TGTGCCAGCCGACAGGACAGAATCAATGAAAAACTGTTTTTT
TRBV20-1	-	few	TRBJ1-3	CSARGQPGNTIYF	TGCAGTGCGCGAGGACAGCCTGGAAACACCATATATTTT
TRBV20-1	-	few	TRBJ2-5	CSAREEVRETQYF	TGCAGTGCTAGAGAGGAGGTCAGGGAGACCCAGTACTTC